The sequence of this TCR beta chain was determined in a study of regulatory T cells in long-lasting Graves disease. General study points: Whereas new patients shared 966 public clonotypes, persistent patients shared more, at approximately 2,700.

Comment on this clonotype: No antigen is known for it.

Noted time point: newly diagnosed GD, antithyroid drugs for less than 3 months. From RNA extracted from PBMCs, the TCR library was made. Germline loops: CDR1 DFQATT, CDR2 SNEGSKA (reference sequence). The ends lost 3 bases at V and 0 bases at J; junction bases unmatched: 6. The CDR3 length is 15 residues. iRepertoire HTBI primers and Arm-PCR of CDR3 regions built TCR beta libraries. TCRdb analysed the multiplex PCR reads with MiXCR anew, one entry per CDR3 protein. The sample has roughly 410,000 distinct CDR3 sequences; about 15% are singletons. These data were likewise used in another study, on T cells in Graves' hyperthyroidism and ophthalmopathy. That paper states: An initial round of RT-PCR targeting the TCR CDR3 relied on the HTBI primer set. Model output signaled ophthalmopathy a median around 5.9 months ahead of onset.

The material was peripheral blood mononuclear cells (PBMCs), obtained at new diagnosis, from a patient treated with antithyroid drugs. The TCR originated in a woman in her thirties or forties with Graves disease. The rearrangement joins TRBV20-1 to TRBJ2-7, with TRBD2 identical over 9 bases. The CDR3 reads CSASELAGLSYEQYF. The DNA for the CDR3 is TGCAGTGCTAGTGAACTAGCGGGCCTCTCCTACGAGCAGTACTTC.